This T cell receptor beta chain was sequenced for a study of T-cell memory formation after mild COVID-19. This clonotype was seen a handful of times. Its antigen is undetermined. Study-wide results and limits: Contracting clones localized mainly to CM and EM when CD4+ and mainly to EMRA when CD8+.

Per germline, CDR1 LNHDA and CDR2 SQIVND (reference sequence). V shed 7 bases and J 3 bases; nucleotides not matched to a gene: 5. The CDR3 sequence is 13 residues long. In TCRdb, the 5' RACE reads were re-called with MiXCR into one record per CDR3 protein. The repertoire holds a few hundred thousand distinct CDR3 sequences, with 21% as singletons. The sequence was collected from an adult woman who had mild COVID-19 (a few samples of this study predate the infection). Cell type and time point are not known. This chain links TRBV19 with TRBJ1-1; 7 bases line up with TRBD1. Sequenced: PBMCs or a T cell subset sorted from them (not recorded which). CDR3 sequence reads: CASTGTAYTEAFF. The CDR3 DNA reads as TGTGCCAGTACCGGGACAGCTTACACTGAAGCTTTCTTT.